This T cell receptor beta chain comes out of a study of blood T cell repertoires in COVID-19. Turning to the study itself: Researchers got acute and convalescent COVID-19 samples from the United States, Italy and Spain. PBMCs, B-cell-depleted T cells, or T cells were the source of the cDNA or gDNA that made up the material.

Authors' processing steps: Reference gene primer amplification gave nucleated cell count estimates. Here immunoSEQ multiplex PCR was the method, and the copy in TCRdb shows in-frame clones only, minus some. From that table come the V and J calls and clone size; the DNA was used to work out D and trimming. This sample yields 160,000 or so clones, of which under 90% are seen a single time; roughly 20% belongs to the top ten. Germline CDR1 and CDR2: SGHRS and YFSETQ. Trimming removed 3 bases from V and 1 base from J, with 16 bases in between. The CDR3 loop spans 17 amino acids. This rearrangement joins TRBV5-1 to TRBJ2-2, with D possibly being TRBD2 (5 bases). Specimen: peripheral blood. This receptor was taken from a woman aged 80 or over with acute or convalescent COVID-19. The CDR3 sequence: CASSSAPKRLNTGELFF. The CDR3 coding sequence is TGCGCCAGCAGCTCCGCCCCTAAGCGGTTGAACACCGGGGAGCTGTTTTTT.